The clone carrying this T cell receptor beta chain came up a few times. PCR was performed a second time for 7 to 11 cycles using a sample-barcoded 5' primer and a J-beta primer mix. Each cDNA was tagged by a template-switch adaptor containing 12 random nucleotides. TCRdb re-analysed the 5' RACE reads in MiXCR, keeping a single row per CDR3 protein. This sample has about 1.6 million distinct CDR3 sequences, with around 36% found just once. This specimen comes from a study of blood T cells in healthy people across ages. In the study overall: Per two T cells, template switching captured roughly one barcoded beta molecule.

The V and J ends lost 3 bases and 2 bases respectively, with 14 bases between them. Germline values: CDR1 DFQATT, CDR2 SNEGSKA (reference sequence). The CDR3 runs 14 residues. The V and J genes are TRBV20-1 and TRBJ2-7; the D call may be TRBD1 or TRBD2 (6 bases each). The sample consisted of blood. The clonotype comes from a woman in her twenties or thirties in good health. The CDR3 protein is CSARMGGSTYEQYF. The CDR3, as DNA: TGCAGTGCTAGGATGGGGGGCTCAACCTACGAGCAGTACTTC.